Shown below are 26 T cell receptor beta chains from a single sample sequenced in a study of vaccination effects on CD4 cells after COVID-19. The antigens of these receptors remain unknown. Here immunoSEQ multiplex PCR was the method, and the copy in TCRdb shows in-frame clones only, minus some. The table shows about 68,000 clones, with roughly 80% occurring only once. Pools of viral peptides were used by the ViraFEST assay to expand antigen-specific CD4+ T cells ahead of sequencing. The authors isolated CD4+ T cells after 9 to 10 days of culture. Having tested negative for nucleocapsid antibodies, the vaccine recipients showed no prior SARS-CoV-2 infection. Material: CD4+ T cells from PBMCs cultured with SARS-CoV-2 spike peptides, obtained before COVID-19 vaccination. The receptor set was obtained from a human donor who received a COVID-19 vaccine.

This clone came up once. The J gene is TRBJ1-4, the V gene TRBV3-1 (or the pseudogene TRBV3-2), with D hard to call. Germline V gene sequence: CDR1 LGHDT, CDR2 YNNKEL (reference sequence). Trimming pared 1 base from V and 3 bases from J, leaving 6 bases between. The CDR3 covers 14 residues. CDR3 coding DNA: TGTGCCAGCAGCCAAGCTGGCTCTAATGAAAAACTGTTTTTT. Protein product: CASSQAGSNEKLFF.

This rearrangement joins TRBV6-2 or TRBV6-3 to TRBJ1-1; maybe TRBD1 (6 bases). The germline V gene has CDR1 MNHEY and CDR2 SVGEGT. The CDR3 covers 12 residues. Trimming took off 6 bases at V and 5 bases at J, with 10 bases between the two ends. The CDR3 DNA sequence: TGTGCCAGCAGCCGCCAGGGGACTGAAGCTTTCTTT. Translation: CASSRQGTEAFF.

This clone was recorded only once. This chain connects TRBV5-1 to TRBJ1-3, with no clear D. This CDR3 contains 14 residues. Germline-derived CDR1 and CDR2 are SGHRS and YFSETQ. Trimming shortened V by 0 bases and J by 2 bases, and 6 bases separated the two germline ends. CDR3 residues: CASSLGFTGNTIYF. CDR3 nucleotides: TGCGCCAGCAGCTTGGGTTTCACTGGAAACACCATATATTTT.

This sequence joins TRBV5-8 and TRBJ1-2; 8 bases are a match to TRBD1. The trim removed 2 bases at V and 2 bases at J, leaving 5 bases unmatched. The CDR3 has 15 residues. Germline V gives CDR1 SGHTS, CDR2 YDEGEE. CDR3 nucleotides: TGTGCCAGCAGCTTCGTCGGACAGGGAAACTATGGCTACACCTTC. It codes for CASSFVGQGNYGYTF.

The chain carries TRBV15 and TRBJ1-4; D not certain. CDR1 and CDR2 (germline): LNHNV, YYDKDF (reference sequence). The CDR3 totals 13 residues. The germline V and J ends were trimmed by 1 base and 2 bases, with 2 bases remaining between them. The CDR3 reads CATSRGTNEKLFF. The CDR3 nucleotides are TGTGCCACCAGCAGAGGTACTAATGAAAAACTGTTTTTT.

This chain uses TRBV3-1 (or the pseudogene TRBV3-2) with TRBJ1-3; 7 bases agree with TRBD1. This CDR3 is 13 amino acids long. The V gene's germline CDR1 is LGHDT and CDR2 YNNKEL (reference sequence). J lost 4 bases, V lost 4 bases, and 1 base had no gene match. The CDR3 sequence is CASSPGQGNTIYF. In DNA, the CDR3 is TGTGCCAGCAGCCCGGGACAGGGAAACACCATATATTTT.

This rearrangement joins TRBV29-1 to TRBJ2-1, with TRBD1 matching over 7 bases. V lost 7 bases, J lost 1 base, and 1 base stayed unmatched. The CDR3 is 12 amino acids. The germline gives CDR1 SQVTM, CDR2 ANQGSEA. As DNA, the CDR3 is TGCAGCGACAGGGGATCCTACAATGAGCAGTTCTTC. Translated: CSDRGSYNEQFF.

This clone was counted a single time. The chain has TRBV10-3 and TRBJ2-3; no definite D call. Germline V CDR1 and CDR2: ENHRY, SYGVKD. V was trimmed by 3 bases and J by 1 base, leaving 2 bases between them. The CDR3 is made up of 12 amino acids. CDR3 sequence (DNA): TGTGCCATCAGTGACCGCACAGATACGCAGTATTTT. Its translation: CAISDRTDTQYF.

The CDR3, as DNA: TGTGCCAGCAGCGGAACAGGGGGTGTTCTGTCCCGAAAGACTGAAGCTTTCTTT. Its protein is CASSGTGGVLSRKTEAFF. The chain is built from TRBV5-6 and TRBJ1-1, with TRBD1 identical over 8 bases. The CDR3 spans 18 residues. The ends lost 4 bases at V and 5 bases at J; junction bases unmatched: 19. Germline values: CDR1 SGHDT, CDR2 YYEEEE.

This chain uses TRBV9 with TRBJ1-6; D not resolved. The germline CDR1 and CDR2 sequences are SGDLS and YYNGEE. The CDR3 spans 13 residues. Trimming left V 3 bases short and J 4 bases short, with 5 bases between. The CDR3 nucleotides are TGTGCCAGCAGCGGCCTTTATAATTCACCCCTCCACTTT. Its translation: CASSGLYNSPLHF. Together with reference TRBV9 and TRBJ1-6, the CDR3 gives the full variable domain: DSGVTQTPKHLITATGQRVTLRCSPRSGDLSVYWYQQSLDQGLQFLIQYYNGEERAKGNILERFSAQQFPDLHSELNLSSLELGDSALYFCASSGLYNSPLHFGNGTRLTVT.

The sample holds a few counts of this clone. J is TRBJ2-1 and V is TRBV29-1; 12 bases fit TRBD2. Germline-derived CDR1 and CDR2 are SQVTM and ANQGSEA. CDR3 length: 14 amino acids. The V and J ends lost 7 bases and 6 bases, in that order; junction bases with no gene match: 7. The CDR3 region has the DNA TGCAGCGAACGACCTAGCGGGGGGGCCAATGAGCAGTTCTTC. It yields the protein CSERPSGGANEQFF.

The CDR3 loop reads CASTGDRAFVAPLHF. The CDR3 DNA follows: TGTGCCAGCACCGGGGACAGAGCGTTTGTGGCACCCCTCCACTTT. The chain employs TRBV6-5 and TRBJ1-6; 7 positions agree with TRBD1. J gave up 11 bases and V 7 bases, and 14 bases lay outside the gene matches. The CDR3 totals 15 residues. Germline V gene sequence: CDR1 MNHEY, CDR2 SVGAGI.

The chain carries TRBV6-6 and TRBJ1-5; D is unresolved. V was pared by 6 bases and J by 2 bases, with 11 bases between. The CDR3 totals 14 residues. Germline V CDR1 and CDR2: MNHNY, SVGAGI (reference sequence). The CDR3 protein is CASSPRSGNQPQHF. DNA for the CDR3: TGTGCCAGCAGCCCCCGATCGGGCAATCAGCCCCAGCATTTT.

J is TRBJ2-5 and V is TRBV10-3, with TRBD2 matching over 7 bases. This CDR3 region has 13 residues. J gave up 6 bases and V 2 bases, and 3 bases lay outside the gene matches. Per the germline V gene, CDR1 is ENHRY and CDR2 is SYGVKD. The CDR3: CAISEGGGQTQYF. The CDR3 coding sequence is TGTGCCATCAGTGAGGGGGGGGGACAGACCCAGTACTTC.

The V call is TRBV28, the J call TRBJ2-3; D may correspond to TRBD1 or TRBD2 (5 bases each). V lost 2 bases to trimming and J lost 7 bases, with 7 bases between them. CDR1 MDHEN and CDR2 SYDVKM come from the germline V gene. CDR3 size: 12 residues. CDR3: CASSLTGHTQYF. Written as DNA, the CDR3 is TGTGCCAGCAGTTTAACGGGGCATACGCAGTATTTT.

V and J are TRBV10-2 and TRBJ2-7; 9 bases align to TRBD1. The CDR3 covers 14 residues. Losses at the gene ends were 4 bases for V and 6 bases for J; bases not matched to a gene: 7. The germline V gene encodes CDR1 WSHSY and CDR2 SAAADI. The CDR3 loop reads CASSGGTGYSEQYV. CDR3 DNA: TGCGCCAGCAGTGGCGGGACAGGGTACAGCGAGCAGTACGTC.

This chain joins TRBV6-6 and TRBJ2-2; D remains ambiguous. This CDR3 is 15 amino acids long. The ends were cut back, 5 bases at V and 1 base at J, with 11 bases in the middle. The V gene's germline CDR1 is MNHNY and CDR2 SVGAGI (reference sequence). CDR3 bases: TGTGCCAGCAGTGTGAAACTGAAGAACACCGGGGAGCTGTTTTTT. It codes for CASSVKLKNTGELFF.

The J gene is TRBJ1-4, the V gene TRBV15, with D possibly being TRBD1 (5 bases). The CDR3 runs 16 residues. Per the germline V gene, CDR1 is LNHNV and CDR2 is YYDKDF (reference sequence). V was clipped by 0 bases and J by 7 bases, with 15 bases between them. CDR3: CATSRDSRDPGEKLFF. The CDR3 DNA sequence: TGTGCCACCAGCAGAGATAGTCGGGACCCGGGTGAAAAACTGTTTTTT.

This clone was recorded once. The chain joins TRBV15 to TRBJ2-3; perhaps TRBD2 as D (6 bases). V lost 4 bases to trimming and J lost 4 bases, with 12 bases between them. The CDR3 is 14 residues long. CDR1 and CDR2 from the germline V gene are LNHNV and YYDKDF (reference sequence). This CDR3 reads CATSIRGIADTQYF. In DNA, the CDR3 is TGTGCCACCAGCATCCGGGGGATTGCAGATACGCAGTATTTT. The complete variable domain, with remaining parts taken from reference TRBV15 and TRBJ2-3, reads DAMVIQNPRYQVTQFGKPVTLSCSQTLNHNVMYWYQQKSSQAPKLLFHYYDKDFNNEADTPDNFQSRRPNTSFCFLDIRSPGLGDTAMYLCATSIRGIADTQYFGPGTRLTVL.

The chain links TRBV25-1 to TRBJ2-3; D unresolved. Germline V lookup: CDR1 MGHDK, CDR2 SYGVNS. Between the trimmed V and J ends, which lost 1 base and 4 bases, there was a span of 9 bases. CDR3 length equals 14 residues. The CDR3 nucleotides read TGTGCCAGCAGTGAATGGGGAACTGCAGATACGCAGTATTTT. The encoded protein is CASSEWGTADTQYF.

This clone is a singleton in its sample. This chain links TRBV2 with TRBJ2-3, with 7 bases that match TRBD1. Per germline, CDR1 SNHLY and CDR2 FYNNEI. The junction had 5 bases not matched to a gene; V was cut back by 6 bases and J by 2 bases. The CDR3 totals 14 residues. The CDR3 DNA reads TGTGCCAGCAGGCGGACAGGACCCACAGATACGCAGTATTTT. Its protein is CASRRTGPTDTQYF.

The chain combines TRBV18 with TRBJ1-2, with D perhaps matching TRBD1 (5 bases). V was shortened by 5 bases and J by 6 bases, with 16 bases between the two germline ends. This CDR3 comprises 14 residues. Per germline, CDR1 KGHSH and CDR2 LQKENI. CDR3 region: CASSSVTVQNGYTF. CDR3 coding DNA: TGTGCCAGCTCAAGTGTGACAGTTCAGAATGGCTACACCTTC. Drawing the rest from reference TRBV18 and TRBJ1-2, the complete variable domain is NAGVMQNPRHLVRRRGQEARLRCSPMKGHSHVYWYRQLPEEGLKFMVYLQKENIIDESGMPKERFSAEFPKEGPSILRIQQVVRGDSAAYFCASSSVTVQNGYTFGSGTRLTVV.

The rearrangement links TRBV6-5 to TRBJ2-5; tentatively, D is TRBD1 or TRBD2 (6 bases each). Trimming pared 6 bases from V and 7 bases from J, leaving 18 bases between. This CDR3 is 14 amino acids long. Looked up from germline, CDR1 is MNHEY and CDR2 is SVGAGI. CDR3 amino acids: CASSPGTEGGTQYF. The CDR3 DNA reads TGTGCCAGCAGCCCCGGGACGGAGGGGGGGACCCAGTACTTC.

This clone has a single count. The gene calls are TRBV18 and TRBJ2-7; 7 bases map to TRBD1. Trimming cost V 6 bases and J 6 bases; bases outside gene matches: 8. Germline loops: CDR1 KGHSH, CDR2 LQKENI. The CDR3 has 13 amino acids. CDR3 in DNA: TGTGCCAGCTCTCAAACAGGGGCCGGCGAGCAGTACGTC. Translation gives CASSQTGAGEQYV.

The chain is built from TRBV27 and TRBJ2-4, with D maybe TRBD2 (5 bases). V shed 2 bases and J shed 4 bases, with 15 bases lying between them. This CDR3 is 16 amino acids long. CDR1 MNHEY and CDR2 SMNVEV come from the germline V gene (reference sequence). The CDR3 loop is CASSLGPTSGKNIQYF. The CDR3 DNA reads TGTGCCAGCAGTTTAGGGCCCACATCGGGGAAAAACATTCAGTACTTC.

This clone appeared a single time. V usage is TRBV12-5 and J usage is TRBJ2-1; tentatively, D is TRBD2 (5 bases). CDR3 length: 14 amino acids. CDR1 is LGHNT and CDR2 is FRNRAP in the germline V gene. V was pared by 6 bases and J by 7 bases, with 16 bases between. The CDR3 spells CASGSDSAYNEQFF. CDR3 DNA: TGTGCTAGTGGCTCGGACTCCGCTTATAATGAGCAGTTCTTC.